A selection of T cell receptor beta chains follows, all from one sample in a study of CD8 T cells in Susac syndrome. TCRdb re-analysed the immunoSEQ multiplex PCR reads in MiXCR, keeping a single row per CDR3 protein. The sample lists around 160,000 distinct CDR3 sequences, approximately 94% occurring once. Sequencing input: CD4+ T cells from PBMCs. The receptors originated from a human donor with multiple sclerosis. Both conserved end residues are part of each CDR3. Size values are once, few and many counts, or a class for expanded clones, and some rows have none.

J gene | V gene | clone size | CDR3 protein
TRBJ2-2 | TRBV4-3 | NA | CASRGARPVSFGELFF
TRBJ2-1 | TRBV4-2 | once | CASSQDRTSDEQFF
TRBJ2-1 | TRBV4-1 | NA | CASSQPRGTADNEQFF
TRBJ1-2 | TRBV5-1 | NA | CASSLSGDSLVYGYTF
TRBJ1-4 | TRBV20-1 | NA | CSASGGDIYEKLFF
TRBJ2-7 | TRBV12-3/TRBV12-4 | NA | CASSLIMGIGQYF
TRBJ1-1 | TRBV6-6 | NA | CASSPLDRWNTEAFF
TRBJ2-2 | TRBV27 | NA | CASSFLLANTGELFF
TRBJ2-7 | TRBV4-1 | NA | CASSLRGEPGYPNEQYF
TRBJ1-5 | TRBV18 | NA | CASSPLWDGRNQPQHF
TRBJ2-2 | TRBV29-1 | NA | CSVGDTGELFF
TRBJ1-2 | TRBV7-9 | NA | CASRQERGGYTF
TRBJ2-7 | TRBV20-1 | NA | CSARGYSASYEQYF
TRBJ2-2 | TRBV9 | NA | CASSVAGTGVTGELFF
TRBJ1-4 | TRBV18 | NA | CASSPSGVSNEKLFF
TRBJ2-7 | TRBV10-3 | NA | CAISETVFYEQYF
TRBJ1-1 | TRBV7-9 | NA | CASSRERREAFF
TRBJ2-6 | TRBV7-9 | NA | CASSWGTRGANVLTF
TRBJ2-2 | TRBV19 | NA | CASRGLAGGRAGELFF
TRBJ2-3 | TRBV15 | NA | CATSNAGGTDTQYF
TRBJ1-1 | TRBV4-2 | NA | CASSHPDRPEAFF
TRBJ2-2 | TRBV15 | NA | CATSRYTGELFF
TRBJ1-1 | TRBV27 | NA | CASRGWGARTEAFF
TRBJ2-7 | TRBV2 | NA | CASSETGRTSYEQYF
TRBJ2-1 | TRBV5-4 | NA | CASSRAGGSGEQFF
TRBJ2-3 | TRBV5-4 | NA | CASSLDLSGTDTQYF
TRBJ2-7 | TRBV5-6 | NA | CASSLGLAGGGKEYF
TRBJ2-2 | TRBV29-1 | NA | CSVVFTPGGELFF
TRBJ1-1 | TRBV10-3 | NA | CAISETTDEAFF
TRBJ2-7 | TRBV20-1 | NA | CSASVGGQTYEQYF
TRBJ1-2 | TRBV6-4 | NA | CASSLTAGYGYTF
TRBJ1-2 | TRBV5-6 | NA | CASSAKTGYGYTF
TRBJ1-4 | TRBV20-1 | NA | CSADGPNEKLFF
TRBJ2-7 | TRBV4-3 | NA | CASSRGVGPYEQYF
TRBJ2-3 | TRBV19 | NA | CASSQPEIDTQYF
TRBJ1-2 | TRBV23-1 | NA | CATPGWGNYGYTF
TRBJ1-1 | TRBV29-1 | NA | CSAEVSGAFF
TRBJ2-7 | TRBV29-1 | NA | CSVVGTAYEQYF
TRBJ2-2 | TRBV9 | NA | CASSIQGANTGELFF
TRBJ2-2 | TRBV10-3 | NA | CAISGTGNTGELFF
TRBJ2-3 | TRBV7-2 | NA | CASSPLAGPGNTQYF
TRBJ2-5 | TRBV6-4 | NA | CASSDSKPTGMETQYF
TRBJ1-4 | TRBV6-1 | once | CASSERWPGEGEKLFF
TRBJ2-1 | TRBV20-1 | NA | CSTEPSGVDEQFF
TRBJ2-5 | TRBV30 | NA | CAWSVQVSETQYF
TRBJ2-7 | TRBV28 | NA | CASEAPLSYEQYF
TRBJ2-5 | TRBV30 | NA | CAWSGQLLGGKETQYF